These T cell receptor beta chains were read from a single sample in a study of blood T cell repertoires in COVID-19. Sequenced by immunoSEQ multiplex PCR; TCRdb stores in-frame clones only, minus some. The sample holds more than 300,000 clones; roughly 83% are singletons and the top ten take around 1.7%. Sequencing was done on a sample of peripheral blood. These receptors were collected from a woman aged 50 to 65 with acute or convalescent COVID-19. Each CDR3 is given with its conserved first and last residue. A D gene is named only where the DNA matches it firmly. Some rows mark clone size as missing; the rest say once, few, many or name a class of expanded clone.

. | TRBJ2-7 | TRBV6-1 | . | TGTGCCAGCAGTGAACGGGCTAGCGTATACGAGCAGTACTTC | CASSERASVYEQYF
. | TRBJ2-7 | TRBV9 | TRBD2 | TGTGCCAGCAGCGTAGGGGTTAGCGGGGACGAGCAGTACTTC | CASSVGVSGDEQYF
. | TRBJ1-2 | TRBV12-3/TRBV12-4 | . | TGTGCCAGCAGTTTAGGCCGGAACTATGGCTACACCTTC | CASSLGRNYGYTF
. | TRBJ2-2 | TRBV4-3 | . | TGCGCCAGCAGCCATATGGAGGGTGGGAACACCGGGGAGCTGTTTTTT | CASSHMEGGNTGELFF
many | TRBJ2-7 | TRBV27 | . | TGTGCCAGCAGTTTAAGTCTGAGATCCGAGCAGTACTTC | CASSLSLRSEQYF
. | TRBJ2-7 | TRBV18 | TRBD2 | TGTGCCAGCTCCCCCCCGGGACTAGGATCCTACGAGCAGTACTTC | CASSPPGLGSYEQYF
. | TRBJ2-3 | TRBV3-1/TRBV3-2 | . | TGTGCCAGCAGCCACCCCCCTAGGGGTGCAGATACGCAGTATTTT | CASSHPPRGADTQYF
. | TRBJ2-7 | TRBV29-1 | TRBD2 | TGCAGCGTTGACCGGGGGGGGTCAGAAGTTCGGTACTTC | CSVDRGGSEVRYF
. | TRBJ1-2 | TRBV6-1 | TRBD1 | TGTGCCAGCAGTGAATTTACGCGGACAGGGACGAACCTCTATGGCTACACCTTC | CASSEFTRTGTNLYGYTF
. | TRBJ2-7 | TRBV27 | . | TGTGCCAGCAGTTTAGGGCTACTTGGCGAGCAGTACTTC | CASSLGLLGEQYF
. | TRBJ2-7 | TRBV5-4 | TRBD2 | TGTGCCAGCAGCTCTGGTGTGAGGGGGCCTAGCGGGACCTACGAGCAGTACTTC | CASSSGVRGPSGTYEQYF
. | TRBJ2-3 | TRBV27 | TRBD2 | TGTGCCAGCAGGGGACTAGCCACAGATACGCAGTATTTT | CASRGLATDTQYF
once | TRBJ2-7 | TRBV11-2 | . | TGTGCCAGCAGTTCCGACCGGGGGTATGAGCAGTACTTC | CASSSDRGYEQYF
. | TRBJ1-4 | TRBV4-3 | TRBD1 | TGCGCCAGCAGCCAAGAGACAGGGAAGGCTGAAAAACTGTTTTTT | CASSQETGKAEKLFF
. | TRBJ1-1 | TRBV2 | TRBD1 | TGTGCCAGACAGGGGAAGAGGAATGAAGCTTTCTTT | CARQGKRNEAFF
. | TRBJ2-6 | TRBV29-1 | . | TGCAGCGTTGATTTTCTCGGGACTGGGGCCAACGTCCTGACTTTC | CSVDFLGTGANVLTF
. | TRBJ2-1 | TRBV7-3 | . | TGTGCCAGCAGCTCTACGTTCGCGGGGACCGTATCCTACAATGAGCAGTTCTTC | CASSSTFAGTVSYNEQFF
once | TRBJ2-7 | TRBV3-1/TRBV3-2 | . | TGTGCCAGCAGCCAAGACGTCGAGCAGTACTTC | CASSQDVEQYF
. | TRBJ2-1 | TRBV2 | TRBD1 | TGTGCCAGCAGTGAAGCGGTTGGCAGGGGGTGGCACAATGAGCAGTTCTTC | CASSEAVGRGWHNEQFF
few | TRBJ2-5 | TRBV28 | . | TGTGCCAGCAGAGGGGCGAGGTTGAGAGAGACCCAGTACTTC | CASRGARLRETQYF
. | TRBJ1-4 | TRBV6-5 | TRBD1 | TGTGCCAGCAGTTGGGACAGGGGTGAAAAACTGTTTTTT | CASSWDRGEKLFF
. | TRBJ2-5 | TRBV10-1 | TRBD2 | TGCGCCAGCAATACGGGACTAGCGGGAAGAGAGACCCAGTACTTC | CASNTGLAGRETQYF
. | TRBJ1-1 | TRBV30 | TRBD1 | TGTGCCTGGAGTGTTGGACAGGGGAACACTGAAGCTTTCTTT | CAWSVGQGNTEAFF
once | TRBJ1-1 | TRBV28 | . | TGTGCCAGCACCCCCCGGGGGGGCAGGGGCACTGAAGCTTTCTTT | CASTPRGGRGTEAFF
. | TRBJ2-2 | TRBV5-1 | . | TGCGCCAGCAGCTTGTTCCTCGCGGGCACCGGGGAGCTGTTTTTT | CASSLFLAGTGELFF
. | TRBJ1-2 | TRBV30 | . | TGTGCCTGCCAAAAGCCTGAACCTAACTATGGCTACACCTTC | CACQKPEPNYGYTF
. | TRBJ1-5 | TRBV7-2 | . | TGTGCCAGCAGCGGCCGCGGGCCCCAGCATTTT | CASSGRGPQHF
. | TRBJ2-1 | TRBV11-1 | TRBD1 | TGTGCCAGCAGTCACGGACAGGCGGCGTACAATGAGCAGTTCTTC | CASSHGQAAYNEQFF
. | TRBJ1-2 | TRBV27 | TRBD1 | TGTGCCAGCAGTTATTTGGACAGGGGGCTTGGCTATGGCTACACCTTC | CASSYLDRGLGYGYTF
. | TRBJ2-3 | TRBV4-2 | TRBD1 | TGTGCCAGCAGCCCCGGACAGGGGAAAGATACGCAGTATTTT | CASSPGQGKDTQYF
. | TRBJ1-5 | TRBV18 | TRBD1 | TGTGCCAGCTCACTACGACAGGGGCATCAGCCCCAGCATTTT | CASSLRQGHQPQHF
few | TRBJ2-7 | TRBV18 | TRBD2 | TGTGCCAGCTCACCAAGCACAGCCCGACCCAGCGGGAGTCTGGCCTACGAGCAGTACTTC | CASSPSTARPSGSLAYEQYF
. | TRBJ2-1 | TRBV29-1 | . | TGCAGCGTTGAAGGTCCGACGGGAACGTACAATGAGCAGTTCTTC | CSVEGPTGTYNEQFF
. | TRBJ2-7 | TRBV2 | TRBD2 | TGTGCCAGCAGTGGAGGGACTAGGGGCTACGAGCAGTACTTC | CASSGGTRGYEQYF
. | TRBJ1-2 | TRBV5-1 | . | TGCGCCAGCTCACGGGGGATTCCTGGCTATGGCTACACCTTC | CASSRGIPGYGYTF
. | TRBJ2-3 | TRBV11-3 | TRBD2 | TGTGCCAGCAGTGATCAAGCGGGAGGGGGCACAGATACGCAGTATTTT | CASSDQAGGGTDTQYF
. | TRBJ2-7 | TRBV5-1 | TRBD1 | TGCGCCAGCAGGTTGGGGACAGTGTCCGACGAGCAGTACTTC | CASRLGTVSDEQYF
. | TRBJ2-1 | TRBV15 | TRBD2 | TGTGCCACCCGCCGGGAGGGCCTCGATGAGCAGTTCTTC | CATRREGLDEQFF
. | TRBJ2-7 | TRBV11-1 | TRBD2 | TGTGCCAGCAGCTTAGGGCTAGCGGGTGACTACGAGCAGTACTTC | CASSLGLAGDYEQYF
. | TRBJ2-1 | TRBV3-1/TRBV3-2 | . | TGTGCCAGCAGCCAAACCCGCGGCAATGAGCAGTTCTTC | CASSQTRGNEQFF
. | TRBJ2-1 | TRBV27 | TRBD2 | TGTGCCAGCAGTCTGCGTACAGGGTTCGGGCTAGCGGGTTACAATGAGCAGTTCTTC | CASSLRTGFGLAGYNEQFF
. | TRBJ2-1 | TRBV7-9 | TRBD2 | TGTGCCAGCAGCTTGGGACTAGCGGGAGGGCCGGGAAATGAGCAGTTCTTC | CASSLGLAGGPGNEQFF
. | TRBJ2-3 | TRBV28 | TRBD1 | TGTGCCAGCAGCAGCAGGTACGGGACAGGGGGCACAGATACGCAGTATTTT | CASSSRYGTGGTDTQYF
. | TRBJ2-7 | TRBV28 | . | TGTGCCAGCAGTTTATCGCAGGGCCGTATCTACGAGCAGTACTTC | CASSLSQGRIYEQYF
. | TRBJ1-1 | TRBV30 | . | TGTGCCTGGAGTGTACGAGGCACGAACACTGAAGCTTTCTTT | CAWSVRGTNTEAFF
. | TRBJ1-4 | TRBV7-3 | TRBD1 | TGTGCCAGCAGCTTTGTGCAGGGGGGAAAACTGTTTTTT | CASSFVQGGKLFF
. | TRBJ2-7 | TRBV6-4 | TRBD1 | TGTGCCAGCAGTGCTGTGGGACAGGGGTTAAGTCGGCAGTACTTC | CASSAVGQGLSRQYF
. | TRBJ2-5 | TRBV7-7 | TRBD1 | TGTGCCAGCAGCTCCGGGACAGGGATCTATTTTCAGTACTTC | CASSSGTGIYFQYF
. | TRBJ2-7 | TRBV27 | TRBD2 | TGTGCCAGCAGTTCTCTAGCGGGAGAGTCCTACGAGCAGTACTTC | CASSSLAGESYEQYF
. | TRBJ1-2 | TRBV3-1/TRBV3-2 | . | TGTGCCAGCAGAGAGAGGGGGGGAGATGGCTACACCTTC | CASRERGGDGYTF
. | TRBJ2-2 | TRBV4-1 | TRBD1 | TGCGCCAGCAGCCCGGGACAGGGTCCGGAGCGGGAGCTGTTTTTT | CASSPGQGPERELFF
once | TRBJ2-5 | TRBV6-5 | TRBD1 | TGTGCCAGCAGGGGGGACAGAATACTTCAAGAGACCCAGTACTTC | CASRGDRILQETQYF
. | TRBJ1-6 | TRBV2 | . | TGTGCCAGCAGGGCGACAGCGACCTCCTATAATTCACCCCTCCACTTT | CASRATATSYNSPLHF
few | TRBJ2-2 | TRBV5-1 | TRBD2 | TGCGCCAGCAGCTTCCGGGAGGGCCATTTCACCGGGGAGCTGTTTTTT | CASSFREGHFTGELFF
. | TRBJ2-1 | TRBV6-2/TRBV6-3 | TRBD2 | TGTGCCAGCAGTTACCACTTCACTAGCGGGAGCAGAGATGAGCAGTTCTTC | CASSYHFTSGSRDEQFF
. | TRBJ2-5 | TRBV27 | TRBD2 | TGTGCCAGCAGTCGGGGGGGCGCACCCACCGTGGAGACCCAGTACTTC | CASSRGGAPTVETQYF
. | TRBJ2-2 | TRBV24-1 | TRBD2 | TGTGCCACCACGGGGGGGCTGAACACCGGGGAGCTGTTTTTT | CATTGGLNTGELFF
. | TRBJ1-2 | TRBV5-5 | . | TGTGCCAGCAGCTTGCAACAGTTCTATGGCTACACCTTC | CASSLQQFYGYTF
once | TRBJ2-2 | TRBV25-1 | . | TGTGCCAGCAGTGAAGTCAACAGGGCTCCCGGGGAGCTGTTTTTT | CASSEVNRAPGELFF